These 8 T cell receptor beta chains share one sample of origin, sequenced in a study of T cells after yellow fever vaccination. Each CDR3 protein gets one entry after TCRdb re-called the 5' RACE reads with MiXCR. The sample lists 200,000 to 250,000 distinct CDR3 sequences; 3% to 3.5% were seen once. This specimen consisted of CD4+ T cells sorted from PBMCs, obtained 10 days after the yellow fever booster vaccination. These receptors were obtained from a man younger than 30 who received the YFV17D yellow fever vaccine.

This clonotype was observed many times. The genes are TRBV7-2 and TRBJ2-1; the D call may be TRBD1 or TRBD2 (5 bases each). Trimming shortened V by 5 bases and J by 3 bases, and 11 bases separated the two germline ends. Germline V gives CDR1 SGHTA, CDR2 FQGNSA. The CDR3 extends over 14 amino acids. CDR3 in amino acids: CASSNRGNYNEQFF. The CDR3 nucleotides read TGTGCCAGCAGCAACCGGGGCAACTACAATGAGCAGTTCTTC.

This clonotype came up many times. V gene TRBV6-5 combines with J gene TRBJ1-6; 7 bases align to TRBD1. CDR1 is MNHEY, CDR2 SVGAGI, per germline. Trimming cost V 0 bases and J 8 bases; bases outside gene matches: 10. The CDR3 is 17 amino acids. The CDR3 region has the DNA TGTGCCAGCAGTTACTCGAGAGTTCAGGGGGATCATTCACCCCTCCACTTT. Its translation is CASSYSRVQGDHSPLHF.

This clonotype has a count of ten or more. The CDR3 here is CASSLGLGYGYTF. The CDR3 nucleotides read TGTGCCAGCAGCCTAGGGTTAGGCTATGGCTACACCTTC. The rearrangement uses TRBV7-2 and TRBJ1-2, with no clear D. Germline lookup yields CDR1 SGHTA and CDR2 FQGNSA. Trimming cost V 5 bases and J 4 bases, with 11 bases left between them. This CDR3 is 13 amino acids long. The full variable domain, with the rest looked up from reference TRBV7-2 and TRBJ1-2, is GAGVSQSPSNKVTEKGKDVELRCDPISGHTALYWYRQSLGQGLEFLIYFQGNSAPDKSGLPSDRFSAERTGGSVSTLTIQRTQQEDSAVYLCASSLGLGYGYTFGSGTRLTVV.

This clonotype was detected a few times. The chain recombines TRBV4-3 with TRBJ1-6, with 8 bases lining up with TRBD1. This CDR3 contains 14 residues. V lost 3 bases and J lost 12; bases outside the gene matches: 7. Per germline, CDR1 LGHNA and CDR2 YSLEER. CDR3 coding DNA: TGCGCCAGCAGCCATGATGACAGGGGAGGACCCCTCCACTTT. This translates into CASSHDDRGGPLHF.

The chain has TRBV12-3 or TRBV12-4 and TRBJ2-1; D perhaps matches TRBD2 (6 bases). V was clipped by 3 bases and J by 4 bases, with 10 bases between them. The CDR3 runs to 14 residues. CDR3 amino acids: CASSFAGLYNEQFF. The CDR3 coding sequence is TGTGCCAGCAGTTTTGCGGGGTTGTACAATGAGCAGTTCTTC.

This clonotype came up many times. CDR3 loop: CAISEGPGRKAMDTQYF. The CDR3 nucleotides read TGTGCCATCAGTGAGGGCCCGGGACGGAAAGCTATGGATACGCAGTATTTT. This sequence joins TRBV10-3 and TRBJ2-3; D might be TRBD1 or TRBD2, each matching 5 bases. CDR1 is ENHRY and CDR2 is SYGVKD in the germline V gene. CDR3 size: 17 residues. The V gene lost 2 bases and the J gene lost 6 bases, with 21 bases spanning the gap.

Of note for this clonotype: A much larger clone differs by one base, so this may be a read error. The CDR3 region has the DNA TGTGCCAGCTGCCTGGCTGTTAGCACTCAAGAGACCCAGTACTTC. It codes for CASCLAVSTQETQYF. The chain has TRBV7-2 and TRBJ2-5; D uncertain. There are 15 residues in the CDR3. V gave up 8 bases and J gave up 2 bases, with 18 bases separating them. The germline V gene encodes CDR1 SGHTA and CDR2 FQGNSA. Drawing the rest from reference TRBV7-2 and TRBJ2-5, the complete variable domain is GAGVSQSPSNKVTEKGKDVELRCDPISGHTALYWYRQSLGQGLEFLIYFQGNSAPDKSGLPSDRFSAERTGGSVSTLTIQRTQQEDSAVYLCASCLAVSTQETQYFGPGTRLLVL.

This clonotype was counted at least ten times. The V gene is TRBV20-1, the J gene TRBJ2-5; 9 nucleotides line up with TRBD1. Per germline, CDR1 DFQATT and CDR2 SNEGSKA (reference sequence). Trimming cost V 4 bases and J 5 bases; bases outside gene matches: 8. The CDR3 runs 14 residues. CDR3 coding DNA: TGCAGTGCTAAACCGGGACAGGGTTTGGAGACCCAGTACTTC. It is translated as CSAKPGQGLETQYF.